The 30 T cell receptor beta chains in this list originate from one sample, sequenced in a study of T cell changes during pregnancy in multiple sclerosis. Sequencing used immunoSEQ multiplex PCR; TCRdb keeps in-frame clones, though not all of them. The repertoire holds under 75,000 clones, with around 90% as singletons. Source: peripheral blood, taken in the third trimester of pregnancy. The origin of the receptors is a female donor in good health, enrolled as a control in a pregnancy study.

The V call is TRBV27, the J call TRBJ1-1; the D is unclear. The germline V gene has CDR1 MNHEY and CDR2 SMNVEV (reference sequence). CDR3 size: 13 residues. The germline V and J ends were trimmed by 3 bases and 2 bases, with 7 bases remaining between them. CDR3 protein: CASSFKLNTEAFF. CDR3 DNA: TGTGCCAGCAGTTTTAAACTAAACACTGAAGCTTTCTTT.

The rearrangement links TRBV10-3 to TRBJ1-2; 7 bases are shared with TRBD1. In germline, CDR1 is ENHRY, CDR2 SYGVKD. Trimming at V came to 4 bases and at J to 6 bases, leaving 8 bases not matched to a gene. This CDR3 has 14 amino acids. The CDR3 DNA sequence: TGTGCCATCAGTGTAGACAGGGACGGCAATGGCTACACCTTC. Translating gives CAISVDRDGNGYTF.

This chain uses TRBV7-2 with TRBJ2-1; D is possibly TRBD2 (6 bases). This CDR3 region has 16 residues. The V end lost 3 bases, the J end lost 5 bases, and 17 bases lay between the germline ends. In germline, CDR1 is SGHTA, CDR2 FQGNSA. CDR3 protein: CASSFQPLAGHNEQFF. The CDR3 DNA is TGTGCCAGCAGCTTTCAACCACTAGCCGGGCACAATGAGCAGTTCTTC.

This chain uses TRBV2 with TRBJ2-1; the D is unclear. The CDR3 spans 14 residues. Germline V lookup: CDR1 SNHLY, CDR2 FYNNEI. Trimming stripped 5 bases from V and 7 bases from J, with 15 bases between. CDR3 region: CASSRLHAQNEQFF. The CDR3, as DNA: TGTGCCAGCAGTCGTCTTCACGCGCAAAATGAGCAGTTCTTC.

This rearrangement joins TRBV18 to TRBJ1-3, with D maybe TRBD1 (6 bases). V lost 5 bases to trimming and J lost 0 bases, with 17 bases between them. From germline, CDR1 is KGHSH and CDR2 LQKENI. The length of the CDR3 is 17 residues. CDR3 in amino acids: CASSIGQLQASGNTIYF. CDR3 DNA sequence: TGTGCCAGCTCAATCGGACAGCTCCAAGCCTCTGGAAACACCATATATTTT.

This chain connects TRBV27 to TRBJ1-2, with TRBD1 as a possible D gene (6 bases). Per the germline V gene, CDR1 is MNHEY and CDR2 is SMNVEV (reference sequence). This CDR3 is built from 13 residues. Trimming cost V 6 bases and J 5 bases, with 13 bases left between them. The CDR3 DNA sequence: TGTGCCAGCAGCCGGGGACACCAGTATGGCTACACCTTC. Amino acids: CASSRGHQYGYTF.

V is TRBV6-6 and J is TRBJ2-7, with TRBD2 matching 7 bases. The length of the CDR3 is 14 residues. From germline, CDR1 is MNHNY and CDR2 SVGAGI (reference sequence). V shed 2 bases and J 3 bases; nucleotides not matched to a gene: 4. The DNA of the CDR3 is TGTGCCAGCAGTTACAGGCGGGGGAGCTACGAGCAGTACTTC. Its translation is CASSYRRGSYEQYF.

The J gene is TRBJ2-1, the V gene TRBV27; 7 nucleotides agree with TRBD1. The V gene end was trimmed by 6 bases and the J gene end by 4 bases; junction bases not matched to a gene: 3. The CDR3 runs to 13 residues. In germline, CDR1 is MNHEY, CDR2 SMNVEV (reference sequence). For the CDR3, the DNA is TGTGCCAGCAGCCCGACAGGGTACAATGAGCAGTTCTTC. It yields the protein CASSPTGYNEQFF.

The genes are TRBV11-2 and TRBJ1-1; 11 bases agree with TRBD1. Germline-derived CDR1 and CDR2 are SGHAT and FQNNGV. V was pared by 5 bases and J by 1 base, with 3 bases of the junction left unmatched. This CDR3 has 15 residues. Here the CDR3 reads CASSRTGGWNTEAFF. The CDR3 bases are TGTGCCAGCAGCCGGACAGGGGGCTGGAACACTGAAGCTTTCTTT.

V usage is TRBV4-1 and J usage is TRBJ1-1; D is possibly TRBD1 (5 bases). Germline V gives CDR1 MGHRA, CDR2 YSYEKL. Trimming removed 1 base from V and 3 bases from J, with 12 bases in between. The CDR3 is made up of 15 amino acids. The CDR3 is CASSQVGALDTEAFF. The CDR3 DNA sequence: TGCGCCAGCAGCCAAGTAGGGGCACTGGACACTGAAGCTTTCTTT.

V and J are TRBV7-2 and TRBJ1-4; no firm D call. With 4 bases removed from V and 2 bases from J, the gap between germline ends came to 14 bases. The germline V gene has CDR1 SGHTA and CDR2 FQGNSA. The CDR3 has 16 residues. The CDR3 DNA follows: TGTGCCAGCAGCTCTGGCACCTTCGGGACTAATGAAAAACTGTTTTTT. Protein product: CASSSGTFGTNEKLFF.

The CDR3 sequence: CASSLGQGRHGELFF. The CDR3 DNA sequence: TGCGCCAGCAGCTTGGGACAGGGTCGTCACGGGGAGCTGTTTTTT. The rearrangement joins TRBV5-1 to TRBJ2-2, with 7 bases identical to TRBD1. CDR1 and CDR2 from the germline V gene are SGHRS and YFSETQ. The CDR3 is 15 amino acids. Unmatched junction bases numbered 6, after V lost 0 bases and J lost 7 bases.

The V gene is TRBV6-5, the J gene TRBJ2-3; D gene ambiguous. Trimming removed 2 bases at V and 0 bases at J, with 9 bases between. CDR3 length: 15 amino acids. Germline V gene lookup returns CDR1 MNHEY and CDR2 SVGAGI. Here the CDR3 DNA reads TGTGCCAGCAGTTACGTTAGAGGAAGCACAGATACGCAGTATTTT. This translates into CASSYVRGSTDTQYF.

The V call is TRBV5-4, the J call TRBJ1-4; TRBD1 aligns across 8 bases. V shed 2 bases, J shed 8 bases, and the junction held 5 bases outside the gene matches. This CDR3 has 14 residues. Per the germline V gene, CDR1 is SGHNT and CDR2 is YYREEE (reference sequence). This chain's CDR3 is CASSLQGDIEKLFF. The CDR3 region has the DNA TGTGCCAGCAGCTTACAGGGGGATATAGAAAAACTGTTTTTT.

The genes are TRBV28 and TRBJ1-2, with a possible D match to TRBD1 (6 bases). The V end lost 6 bases, the J end lost 3 bases, and 8 bases lay between the germline ends. The CDR3 is 12 residues long. The germline gives CDR1 MDHEN, CDR2 SYDVKM. The CDR3 here is CASRHRDYGYTF. CDR3 DNA: TGTGCCAGCAGACACAGGGACTATGGCTACACCTTC.

The rearrangement uses TRBV5-1 and TRBJ1-1; D uncertain. Between the trimmed V and J ends, which lost 3 bases and 0 bases, there was a span of 12 bases. Germline loops: CDR1 SGHRS, CDR2 YFSETQ. This CDR3 has 15 amino acids. This chain's CDR3 is CASSSETVMNTEAFF. The DNA for the CDR3 is TGCGCCAGCAGCTCGGAGACGGTCATGAACACTGAAGCTTTCTTT.

The CDR3 DNA reads TGTGCCAGTAGTAGCGGGGGGGATGACGGGGAGCTGTTTTTT. Protein sequence: CASSSGGDDGELFF. This chain links TRBV19 with TRBJ2-2; 9 bases map to TRBD2. CDR1 is LNHDA, CDR2 SQIVND, per germline (reference sequence). Losses at the gene ends were 4 bases for V and 7 bases for J; bases not matched to a gene: 4. This CDR3 comprises 14 residues. Combining the CDR3 with reference TRBV19 and TRBJ2-2 gives the whole variable domain DGGITQSPKYLFRKEGQNVTLSCEQNLNHDAMYWYRQDPGQGLRLIYYSQIVNDFQKGDIAEGYSVSREKKESFPLTVTSAQKNPTAFYLCASSSGGDDGELFFGEGSRLTVL.

The chain links TRBV10-3 to TRBJ1-1; D gene uncertain. CDR3 size: 12 residues. Trimming took off 6 bases at V and 4 bases at J, with 9 bases between the two ends. Germline V gene data show CDR1 as ENHRY and CDR2 as SYGVKD. CDR3 protein: CAIRGGSTEAFF. In DNA form, the CDR3 reads TGTGCCATCAGAGGTGGGAGCACTGAAGCTTTCTTT.

The chain combines TRBV28 with TRBJ2-3; 14 nucleotides line up with TRBD2. CDR3 size: 16 residues. The germline V gene encodes CDR1 MDHEN and CDR2 SYDVKM. V lost 8 bases to trimming and J lost 0 bases; unmatched junction nucleotides: 4. In DNA form, the CDR3 reads TGTGCCAGCGGGACTAGCGGGAGAACCAGCACAGATACGCAGTATTTT. It encodes CASGTSGRTSTDTQYF. The full variable domain, completed using reference TRBV28 and TRBJ2-3, is DVKVTQSSRYLVKRTGEKVFLECVQDMDHENMFWYRQDPGLGLRLIYFSYDVKMKEKGDIPEGYSVSREKKERFSLILESASTNQTSMYLCASGTSGRTSTDTQYFGPGTRLTVL.

This clone was recorded only once. The rearrangement links TRBV7-6 to TRBJ2-7; 8 bases align to TRBD2. CDR3 length: 13 amino acids. V gave up 4 bases and J gave up 2 bases; unmatched junction bases: 1. CDR1 and CDR2 from the germline V gene are SGHVS and FNYEAQ. CDR3 sequence: CASSSGGTYEQYF. The CDR3 DNA reads TGTGCCAGCAGCTCGGGGGGGACCTACGAGCAGTACTTC.

The chain is built from TRBV29-1 and TRBJ2-2; 8 bases agree with TRBD2. This CDR3 has 14 amino acids. The ends lost 7 bases at V and 2 bases at J; junction bases unmatched: 6. CDR1 and CDR2 (germline): SQVTM, ANQGSEA. This CDR3 is CSAPRGGNTGELFF. CDR3 coding DNA: TGCAGCGCCCCTCGGGGGGGTAACACCGGGGAGCTGTTTTTT.

V usage is TRBV9 and J usage is TRBJ1-2, with a weak D call TRBD1 (5 bases). The CDR3 contains 15 residues. Germline V gene sequence: CDR1 SGDLS, CDR2 YYNGEE. V was shortened by 0 bases and J by 3 bases, with 12 bases between the two germline ends. Here the CDR3 DNA reads TGTGCCAGCAGCGTAGCTGAAGGGGATTACTATGGCTACACCTTC. Its protein product is CASSVAEGDYYGYTF.

The chain employs TRBV5-1 and TRBJ1-1; tentative D call: TRBD1 (6 bases). CDR3 length: 15 amino acids. Germline loops: CDR1 SGHRS, CDR2 YFSETQ. Trimming pared 4 bases from V and 0 bases from J, leaving 13 bases between. The CDR3 sequence is CASSQQDSLNTEAFF. The DNA for the CDR3 is TGCGCCAGCAGCCAGCAGGACAGCCTGAACACTGAAGCTTTCTTT.

The J gene is TRBJ2-2, the V gene TRBV4-2; TRBD2 agrees at 9 bases. Germline trimming cut 7 bases from V and 6 bases from J; bases unmatched to any gene: 9. The CDR3 spans 15 residues. Germline V CDR1 and CDR2: LGHNA, YNFKEQ. The CDR3, as DNA: TGTGCCAGCACCCCGGGCGGGAGGGCCTCCGGGGAGCTGTTTTTT. Translated, it gives CASTPGGRASGELFF.

The chain links TRBV27 to TRBJ1-2, with D perhaps TRBD1 (5 bases). Trimming took 1 base from V and 8 from J, leaving 14 bases between them. CDR3 size: 14 residues. Germline CDR1 MNHEY, CDR2 SMNVEV (reference sequence). The CDR3 sequence: CASSLLGGRGGYTF. The CDR3 region has the DNA TGTGCCAGCAGTTTATTGGGGGGACGGGGCGGCTACACCTTC.

This sequence joins TRBV14 and TRBJ2-3; 8 positions agree with TRBD2. The CDR3 is made up of 16 amino acids. Germline CDR1 and CDR2: SGHDN and FVKESK. V shed 5 bases, J shed 8 bases, and the junction held 15 bases outside the gene matches. CDR3 region: CASSLDSGTLLGTQYF. The CDR3, as DNA: TGTGCCAGCAGCTTGGATAGCGGGACCCTGCTAGGTACGCAGTATTTT.

V is TRBV10-2 and J is TRBJ2-7, with 9 positions matching TRBD2. CDR1 is WSHSY, CDR2 SAAADI, per germline. The V gene end was trimmed by 7 bases and the J gene end by 3 bases; junction bases not matched to a gene: 7. The CDR3 runs 14 residues. CDR3 bases: TGCGCCAGCAAACCAGCGGGAGGAGTCTACGAGCAGTACTTC. Translated, it gives CASKPAGGVYEQYF.

The V call is TRBV4-1, the J call TRBJ2-7; the D gene is possibly TRBD1 (5 bases). Between the trimmed V and J ends, which lost 4 bases and 0 bases, there was a span of 13 bases. The CDR3 spans 15 residues. Germline lookup yields CDR1 MGHRA and CDR2 YSYEKL. The CDR3 sequence: CASSRKTDSSYEQYF. Written as DNA, the CDR3 is TGCGCCAGCAGCCGAAAGACAGACAGCTCCTACGAGCAGTACTTC.

The chain uses TRBV10-2 and TRBJ2-7; TRBD2 is a possible D gene (5 bases). Per the germline V gene, CDR1 is WSHSY and CDR2 is SAAADI. Deletions cut 2 bases from V and 3 bases from J, with 11 bases between. The CDR3 extends over 14 amino acids. CDR3 sequence reads: CASSELQRLYEQYF. CDR3 DNA: TGCGCCAGCAGTGAGCTCCAGCGGCTCTACGAGCAGTACTTC.

This clone was seen only a few times. The chain is built from TRBV20-1 and TRBJ1-1; D unresolved. The CDR3 extends over 10 amino acids. The V end lost 5 bases, the J end lost 11 bases, and 12 bases lay between the germline ends. In germline, CDR1 is DFQATT, CDR2 SNEGSKA (reference sequence). The CDR3 DNA reads TGCAGTGCTGCAGTCGGGGTGGCTTTCTTT. Its protein is CSAAVGVAFF.